This T cell receptor beta chain originates from a study of blood T cells in healthy people across ages. Study at large: Template switching picked up about one barcoded beta molecule for each two T cells.

Sample-barcoded 5' priming and a J-beta primer mix drove a second PCR of about 6 to 12 cycles. TCRdb itself ran the 5' RACE reads through MiXCR, one entry per CDR3 protein. This sample has 700,000 to 950,000 distinct CDR3 sequences; roughly 60% occur once, and the top ten carry approximately 21%. Germline V lookup: CDR1 MNHNS, CDR2 SASEGT. V dropped 2 bases and J dropped 1 base, with 9 bases sitting between them. CDR3 size: 14 residues. Each donor supplied approximately 10 milliliters of peripheral blood. This receptor was taken from a man aged 25-45 years in good health. The sequencing input was blood. This chain joins TRBV6-1 and TRBJ2-7; possible D gene TRBD2, 6 bases. The CDR3 loop reads CASSEWGGSYEQYF. The CDR3 DNA follows: TGTGCCAGCAGTGAATGGGGAGGATCCTACGAGCAGTACTTC.